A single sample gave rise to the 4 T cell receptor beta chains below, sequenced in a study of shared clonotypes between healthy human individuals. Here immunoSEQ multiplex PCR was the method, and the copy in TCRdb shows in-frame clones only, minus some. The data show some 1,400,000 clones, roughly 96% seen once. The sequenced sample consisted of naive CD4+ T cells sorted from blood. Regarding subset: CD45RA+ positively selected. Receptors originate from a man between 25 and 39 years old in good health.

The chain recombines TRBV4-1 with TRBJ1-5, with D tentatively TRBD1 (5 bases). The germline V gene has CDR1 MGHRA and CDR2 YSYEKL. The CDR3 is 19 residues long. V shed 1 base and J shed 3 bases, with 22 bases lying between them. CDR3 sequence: CASSQGLGGPGPINQPQHF. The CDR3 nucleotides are TGCGCCAGCAGCCAAGGCCTCGGTGGACCGGGACCGATCAATCAGCCCCAGCATTTT.

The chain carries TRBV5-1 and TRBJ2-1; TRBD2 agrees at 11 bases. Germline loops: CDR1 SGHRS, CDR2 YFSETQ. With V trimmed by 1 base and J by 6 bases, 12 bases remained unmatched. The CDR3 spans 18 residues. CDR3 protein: CASSLRASGRPGFNEQFF. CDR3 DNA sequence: TGCGCCAGCAGCTTGAGGGCTAGCGGGAGGCCGGGTTTCAATGAGCAGTTCTTC.

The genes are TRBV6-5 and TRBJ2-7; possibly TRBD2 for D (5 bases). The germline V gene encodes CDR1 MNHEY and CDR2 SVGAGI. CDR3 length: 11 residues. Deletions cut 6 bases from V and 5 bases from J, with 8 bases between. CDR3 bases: TGTGCCAGCAGGCGGACTCACGAGCAGTACTTC. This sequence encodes CASRRTHEQYF.

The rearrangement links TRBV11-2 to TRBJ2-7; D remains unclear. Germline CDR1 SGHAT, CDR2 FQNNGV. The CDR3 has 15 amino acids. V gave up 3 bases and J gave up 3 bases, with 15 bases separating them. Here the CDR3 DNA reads TGTGCCAGCAGCTTCTTGGCTCGTAGACTCTACGAGCAGTACTTC. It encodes CASSFLARRLYEQYF.